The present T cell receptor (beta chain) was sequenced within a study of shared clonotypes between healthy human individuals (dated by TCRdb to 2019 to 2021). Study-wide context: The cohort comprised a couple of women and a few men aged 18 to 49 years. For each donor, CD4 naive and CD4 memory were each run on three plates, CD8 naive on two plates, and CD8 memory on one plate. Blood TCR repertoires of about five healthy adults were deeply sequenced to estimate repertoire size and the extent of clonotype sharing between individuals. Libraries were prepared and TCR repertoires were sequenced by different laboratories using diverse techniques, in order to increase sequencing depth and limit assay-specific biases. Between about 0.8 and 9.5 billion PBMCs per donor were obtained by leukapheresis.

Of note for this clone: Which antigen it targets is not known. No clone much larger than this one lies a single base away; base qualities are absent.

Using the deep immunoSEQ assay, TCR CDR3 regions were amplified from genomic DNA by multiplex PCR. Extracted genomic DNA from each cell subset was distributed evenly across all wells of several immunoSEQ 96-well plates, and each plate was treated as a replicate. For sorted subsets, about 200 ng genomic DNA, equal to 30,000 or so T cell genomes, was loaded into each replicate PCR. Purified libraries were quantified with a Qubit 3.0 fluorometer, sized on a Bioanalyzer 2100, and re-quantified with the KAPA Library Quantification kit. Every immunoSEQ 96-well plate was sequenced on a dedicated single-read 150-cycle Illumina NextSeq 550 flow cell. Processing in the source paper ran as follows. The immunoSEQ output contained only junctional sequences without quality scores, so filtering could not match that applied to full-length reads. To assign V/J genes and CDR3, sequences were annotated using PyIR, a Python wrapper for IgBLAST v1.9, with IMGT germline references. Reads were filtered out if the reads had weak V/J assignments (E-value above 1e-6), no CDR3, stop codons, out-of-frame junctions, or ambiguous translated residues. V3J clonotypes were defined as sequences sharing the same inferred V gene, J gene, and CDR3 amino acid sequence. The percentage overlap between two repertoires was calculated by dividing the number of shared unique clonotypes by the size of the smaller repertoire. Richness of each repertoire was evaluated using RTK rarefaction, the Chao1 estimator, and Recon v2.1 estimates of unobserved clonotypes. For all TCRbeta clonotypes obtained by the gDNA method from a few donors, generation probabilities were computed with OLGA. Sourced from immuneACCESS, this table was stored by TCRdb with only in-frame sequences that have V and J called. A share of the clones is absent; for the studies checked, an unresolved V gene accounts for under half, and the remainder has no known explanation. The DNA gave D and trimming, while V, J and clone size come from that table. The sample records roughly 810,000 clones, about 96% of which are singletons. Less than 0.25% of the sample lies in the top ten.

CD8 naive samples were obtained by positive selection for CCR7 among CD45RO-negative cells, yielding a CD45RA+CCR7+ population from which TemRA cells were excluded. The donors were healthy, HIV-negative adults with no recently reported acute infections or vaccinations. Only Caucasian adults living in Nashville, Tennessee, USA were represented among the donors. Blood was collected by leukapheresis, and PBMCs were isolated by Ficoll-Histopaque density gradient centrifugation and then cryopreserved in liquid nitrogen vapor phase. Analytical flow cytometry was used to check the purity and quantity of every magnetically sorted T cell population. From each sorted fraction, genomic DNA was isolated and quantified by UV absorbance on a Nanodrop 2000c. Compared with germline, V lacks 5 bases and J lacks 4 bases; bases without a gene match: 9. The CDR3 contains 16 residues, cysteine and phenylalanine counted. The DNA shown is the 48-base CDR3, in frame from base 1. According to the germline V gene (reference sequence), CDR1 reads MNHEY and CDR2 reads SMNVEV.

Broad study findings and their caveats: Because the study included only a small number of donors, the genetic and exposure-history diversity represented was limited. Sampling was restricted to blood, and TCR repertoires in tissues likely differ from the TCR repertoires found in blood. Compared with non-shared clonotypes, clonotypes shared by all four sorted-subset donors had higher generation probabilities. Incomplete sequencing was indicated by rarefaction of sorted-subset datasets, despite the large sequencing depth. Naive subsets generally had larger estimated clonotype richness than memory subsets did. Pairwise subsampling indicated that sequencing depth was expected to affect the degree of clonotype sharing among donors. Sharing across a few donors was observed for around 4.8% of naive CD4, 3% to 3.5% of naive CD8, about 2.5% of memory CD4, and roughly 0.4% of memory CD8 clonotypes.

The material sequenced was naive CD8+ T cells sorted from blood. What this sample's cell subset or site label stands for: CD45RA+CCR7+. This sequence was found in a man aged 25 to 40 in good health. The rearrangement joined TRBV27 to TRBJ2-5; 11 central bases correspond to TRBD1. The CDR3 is CASSKTGQGVGETQYF. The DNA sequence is TGTGCCAGCAGTAAGACGGGACAGGGGGTTGGAGAGACCCAGTACTTC.